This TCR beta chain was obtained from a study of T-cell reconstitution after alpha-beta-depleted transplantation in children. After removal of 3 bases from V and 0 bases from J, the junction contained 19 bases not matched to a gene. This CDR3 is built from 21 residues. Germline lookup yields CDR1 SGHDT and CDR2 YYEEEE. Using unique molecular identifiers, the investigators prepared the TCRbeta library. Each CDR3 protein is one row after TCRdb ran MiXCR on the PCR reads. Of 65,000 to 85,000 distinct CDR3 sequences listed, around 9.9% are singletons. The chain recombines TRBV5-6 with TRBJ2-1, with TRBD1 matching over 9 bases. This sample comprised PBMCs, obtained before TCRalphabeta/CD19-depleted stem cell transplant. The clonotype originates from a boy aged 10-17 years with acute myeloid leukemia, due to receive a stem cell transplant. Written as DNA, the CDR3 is TGTGCCAGCAGCTATACAGTCTGGGACAGGGCGCTGAGGAGCTCCTACAATGAGCAGTTCTTC. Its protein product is CASSYTVWDRALRSSYNEQFF.